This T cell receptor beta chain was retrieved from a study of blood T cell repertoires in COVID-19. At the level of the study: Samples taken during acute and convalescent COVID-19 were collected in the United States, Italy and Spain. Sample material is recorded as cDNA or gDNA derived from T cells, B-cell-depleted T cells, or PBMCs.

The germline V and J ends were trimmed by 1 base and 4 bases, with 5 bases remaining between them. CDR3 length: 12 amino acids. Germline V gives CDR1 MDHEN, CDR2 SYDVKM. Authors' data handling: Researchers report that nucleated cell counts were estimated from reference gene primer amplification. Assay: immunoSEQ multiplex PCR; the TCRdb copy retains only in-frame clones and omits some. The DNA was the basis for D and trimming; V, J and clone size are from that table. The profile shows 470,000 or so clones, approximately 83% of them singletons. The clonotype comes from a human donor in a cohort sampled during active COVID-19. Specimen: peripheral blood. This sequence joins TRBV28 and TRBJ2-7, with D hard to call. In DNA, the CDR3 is TGTGCCAGCAGTTTATTATCTTACGAGCAGTACTTC. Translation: CASSLLSYEQYF.